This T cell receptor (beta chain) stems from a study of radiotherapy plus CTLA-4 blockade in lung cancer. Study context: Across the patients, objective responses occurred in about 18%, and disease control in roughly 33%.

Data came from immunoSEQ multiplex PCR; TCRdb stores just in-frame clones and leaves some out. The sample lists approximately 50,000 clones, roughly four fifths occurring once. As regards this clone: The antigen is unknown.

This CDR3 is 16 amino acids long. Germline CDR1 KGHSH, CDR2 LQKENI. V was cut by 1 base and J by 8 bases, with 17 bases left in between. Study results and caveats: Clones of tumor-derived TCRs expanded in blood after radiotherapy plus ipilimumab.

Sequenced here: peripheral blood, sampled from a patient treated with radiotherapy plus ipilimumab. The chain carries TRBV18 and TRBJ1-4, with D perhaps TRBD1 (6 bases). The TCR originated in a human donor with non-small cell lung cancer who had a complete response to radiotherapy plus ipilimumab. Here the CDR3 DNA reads TGTGCCAGCTCACCACGTAACAGGGAATTTCAAGAAAAACTGTTTTTT. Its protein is CASSPRNREFQEKLFF.